The T cell receptor (beta chain) under discussion was sequenced for a study of early T cells in non-severe SARS-CoV-2 infection. Study in general: Unpaired chains resulted from sequencing bulk RNA of unsorted whole blood.

This clonotype came up many times. The antigen remains undetermined. As part of library construction, unique molecular identifiers were attached to individual cDNA molecules. Each CDR3 protein is one row after TCRdb ran MiXCR on the 5' RACE reads. The data show 25,000 to 35,000 distinct CDR3 sequences, roughly 5.9% seen once. General study results and limits: VDJdb matches were skewed toward anti-spike CD8 T cell responses.

Trimming pared 2 bases from V and 11 bases from J, leaving 14 bases between. This CDR3 contains 13 residues. In germline, CDR1 is SGHDN, CDR2 FVKESK. Sequencing was done on a sample of whole blood. V and J are TRBV14 and TRBJ2-3, with a possible D match to TRBD2 (6 bases). The receptor was derived from an adult who was a healthcare worker with PCR-confirmed SARS-CoV-2 infection or an uninfected control (not recorded which). CDR3 coding DNA: TGTGCCAGCAGCCAACAACCCGGGACTCTGCAGTATTTT. Its translation is CASSQQPGTLQYF.